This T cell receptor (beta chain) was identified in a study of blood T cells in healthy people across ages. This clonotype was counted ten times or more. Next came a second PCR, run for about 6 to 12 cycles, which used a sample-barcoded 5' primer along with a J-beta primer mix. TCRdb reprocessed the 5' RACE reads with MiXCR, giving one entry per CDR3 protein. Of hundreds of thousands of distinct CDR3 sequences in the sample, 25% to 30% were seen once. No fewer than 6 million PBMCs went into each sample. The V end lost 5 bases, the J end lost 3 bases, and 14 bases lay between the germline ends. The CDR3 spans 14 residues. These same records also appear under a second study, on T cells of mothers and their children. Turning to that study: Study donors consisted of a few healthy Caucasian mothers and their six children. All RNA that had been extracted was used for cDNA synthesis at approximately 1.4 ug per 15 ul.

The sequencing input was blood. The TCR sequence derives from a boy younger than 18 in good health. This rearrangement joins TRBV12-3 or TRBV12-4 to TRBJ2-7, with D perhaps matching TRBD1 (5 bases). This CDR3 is CASSPGWVGYEQYF. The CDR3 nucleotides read TGTGCCAGCAGTCCAGGGTGGGTAGGCTACGAGCAGTACTTC.